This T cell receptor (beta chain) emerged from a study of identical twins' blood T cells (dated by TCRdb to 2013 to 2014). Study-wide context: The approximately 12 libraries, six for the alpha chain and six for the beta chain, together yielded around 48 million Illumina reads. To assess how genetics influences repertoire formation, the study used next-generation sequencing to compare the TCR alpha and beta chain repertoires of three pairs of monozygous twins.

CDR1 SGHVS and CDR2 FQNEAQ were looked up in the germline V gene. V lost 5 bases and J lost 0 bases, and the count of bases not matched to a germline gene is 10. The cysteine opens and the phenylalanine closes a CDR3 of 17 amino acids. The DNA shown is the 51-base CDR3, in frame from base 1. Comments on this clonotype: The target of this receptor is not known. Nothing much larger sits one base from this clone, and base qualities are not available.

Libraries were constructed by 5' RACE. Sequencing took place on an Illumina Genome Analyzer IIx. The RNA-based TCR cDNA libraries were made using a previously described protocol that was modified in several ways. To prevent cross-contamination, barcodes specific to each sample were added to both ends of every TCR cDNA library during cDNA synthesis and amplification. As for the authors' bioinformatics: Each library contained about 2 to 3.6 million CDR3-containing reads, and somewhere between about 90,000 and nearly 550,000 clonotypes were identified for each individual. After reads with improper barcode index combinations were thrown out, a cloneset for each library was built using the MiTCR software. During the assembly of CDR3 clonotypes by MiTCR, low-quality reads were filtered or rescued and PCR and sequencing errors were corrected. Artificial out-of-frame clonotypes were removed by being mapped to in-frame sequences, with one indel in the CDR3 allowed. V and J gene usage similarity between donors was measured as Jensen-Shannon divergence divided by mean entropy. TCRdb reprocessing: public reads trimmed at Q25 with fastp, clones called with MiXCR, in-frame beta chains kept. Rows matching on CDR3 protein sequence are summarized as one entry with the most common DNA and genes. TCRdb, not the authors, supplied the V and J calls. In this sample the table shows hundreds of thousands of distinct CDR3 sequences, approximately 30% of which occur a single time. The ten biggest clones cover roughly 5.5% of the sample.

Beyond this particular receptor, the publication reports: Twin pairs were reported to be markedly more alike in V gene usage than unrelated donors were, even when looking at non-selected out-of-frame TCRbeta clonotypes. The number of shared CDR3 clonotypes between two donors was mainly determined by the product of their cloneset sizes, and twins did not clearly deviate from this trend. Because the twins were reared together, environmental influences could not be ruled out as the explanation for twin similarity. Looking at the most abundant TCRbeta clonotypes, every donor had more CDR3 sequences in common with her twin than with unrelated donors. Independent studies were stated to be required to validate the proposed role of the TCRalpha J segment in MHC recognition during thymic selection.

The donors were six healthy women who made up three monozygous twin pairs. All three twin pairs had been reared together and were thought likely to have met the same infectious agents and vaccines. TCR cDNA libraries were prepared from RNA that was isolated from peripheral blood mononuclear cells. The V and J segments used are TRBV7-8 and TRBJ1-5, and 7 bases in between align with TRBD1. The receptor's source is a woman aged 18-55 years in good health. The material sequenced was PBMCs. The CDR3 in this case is CASSARDSVYSNQPQHF. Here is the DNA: TGTGCCAGCAGCGCCCGGGACAGCGTCTATAGCAATCAGCCCCAGCATTTT.